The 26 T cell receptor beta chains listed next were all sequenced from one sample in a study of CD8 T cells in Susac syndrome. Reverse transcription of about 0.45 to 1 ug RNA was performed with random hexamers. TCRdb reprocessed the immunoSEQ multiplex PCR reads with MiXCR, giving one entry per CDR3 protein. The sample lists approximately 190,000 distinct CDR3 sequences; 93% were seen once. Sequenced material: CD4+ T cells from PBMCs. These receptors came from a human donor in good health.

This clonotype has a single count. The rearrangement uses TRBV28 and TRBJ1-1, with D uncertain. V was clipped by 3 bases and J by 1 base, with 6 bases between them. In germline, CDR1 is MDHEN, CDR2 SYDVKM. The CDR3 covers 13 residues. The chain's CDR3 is CASSFSTNTEAFF. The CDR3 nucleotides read TGTGCCAGCAGTTTCTCCACGAACACTGAAGCTTTCTTT.

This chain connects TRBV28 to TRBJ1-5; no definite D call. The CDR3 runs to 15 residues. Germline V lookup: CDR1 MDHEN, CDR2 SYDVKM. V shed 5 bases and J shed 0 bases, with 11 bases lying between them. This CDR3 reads CASSPRENSNQPQHF. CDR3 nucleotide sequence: TGTGCCAGCAGTCCGAGGGAGAATAGCAATCAGCCCCAGCATTTT.

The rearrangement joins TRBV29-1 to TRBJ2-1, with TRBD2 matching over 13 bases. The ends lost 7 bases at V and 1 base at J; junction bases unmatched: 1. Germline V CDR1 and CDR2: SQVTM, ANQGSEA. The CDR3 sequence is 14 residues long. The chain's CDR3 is CSAGLAGSYNEQFF. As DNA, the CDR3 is TGCAGCGCGGGACTAGCGGGGTCCTACAATGAGCAGTTCTTC.

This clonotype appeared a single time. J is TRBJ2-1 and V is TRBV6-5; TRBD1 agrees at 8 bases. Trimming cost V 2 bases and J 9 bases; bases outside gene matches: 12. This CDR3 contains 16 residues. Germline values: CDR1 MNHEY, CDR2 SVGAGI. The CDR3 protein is CASSYHIPDRAIEQFF. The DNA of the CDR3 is TGTGCCAGCAGTTACCATATTCCGGACAGGGCTATTGAGCAGTTCTTC.

The CDR3 loop is CASTTTGSVGGANVLTF. In DNA form, the CDR3 reads TGTGCCAGCACTACTACAGGGTCGGTTGGTGGGGCCAACGTCCTGACTTTC. The chain combines TRBV6-1 with TRBJ2-6, with a weak D call TRBD1 (6 bases). Trimming shortened V by 7 bases and J by 3 bases, and 19 bases separated the two germline ends. The CDR3 loop spans 17 amino acids. Germline V CDR1 and CDR2: MNHNS, SASEGT.

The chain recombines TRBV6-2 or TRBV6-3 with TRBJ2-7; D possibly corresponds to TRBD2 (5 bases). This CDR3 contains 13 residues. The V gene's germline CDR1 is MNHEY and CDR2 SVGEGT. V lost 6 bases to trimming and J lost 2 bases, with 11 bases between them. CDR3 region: CASRKDGTYEQYV. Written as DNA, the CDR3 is TGTGCCAGCAGGAAGGACGGGACCTACGAGCAGTACGTC.

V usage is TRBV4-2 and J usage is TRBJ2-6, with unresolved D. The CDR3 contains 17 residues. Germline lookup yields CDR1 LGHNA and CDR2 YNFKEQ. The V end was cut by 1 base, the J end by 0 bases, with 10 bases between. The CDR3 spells CASSQVGKPSGANVLTF. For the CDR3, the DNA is TGTGCCAGCAGCCAAGTTGGGAAACCCTCTGGGGCCAACGTCCTGACTTTC.

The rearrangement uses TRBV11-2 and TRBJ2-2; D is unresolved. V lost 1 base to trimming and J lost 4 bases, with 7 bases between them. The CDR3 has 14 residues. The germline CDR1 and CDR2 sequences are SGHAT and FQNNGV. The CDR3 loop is CASSLAGFTGELFF. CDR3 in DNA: TGTGCCAGCAGCTTAGCTGGGTTCACCGGGGAGCTGTTTTTT.

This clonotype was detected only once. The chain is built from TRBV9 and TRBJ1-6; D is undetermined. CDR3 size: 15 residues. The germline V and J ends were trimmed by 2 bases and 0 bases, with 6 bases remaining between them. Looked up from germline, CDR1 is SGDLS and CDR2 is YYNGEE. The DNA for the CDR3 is TGTGCCAGCAGCGTCGAGAGCTCCTATAATTCACCCCTCCACTTT. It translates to CASSVESSYNSPLHF.

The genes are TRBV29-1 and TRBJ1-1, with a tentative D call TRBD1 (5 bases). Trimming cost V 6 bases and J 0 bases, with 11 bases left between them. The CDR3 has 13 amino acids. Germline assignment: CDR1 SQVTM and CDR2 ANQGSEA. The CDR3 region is CSVLRGLNTEAFF. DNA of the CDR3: TGCAGCGTCCTCCGGGGGTTGAACACTGAAGCTTTCTTT.

CDR3 region: CASSPRFRGPYEQYF. Here the CDR3 DNA reads TGTGCCAGCAGTCCCCGGTTCAGGGGCCCCTACGAGCAGTACTTC. This chain uses TRBV28 with TRBJ2-7; tentative D call: TRBD1 (6 bases). Trimming removed 5 bases at V and 2 bases at J, with 16 bases between. There are 15 residues in the CDR3. The V gene's germline CDR1 is MDHEN and CDR2 SYDVKM.

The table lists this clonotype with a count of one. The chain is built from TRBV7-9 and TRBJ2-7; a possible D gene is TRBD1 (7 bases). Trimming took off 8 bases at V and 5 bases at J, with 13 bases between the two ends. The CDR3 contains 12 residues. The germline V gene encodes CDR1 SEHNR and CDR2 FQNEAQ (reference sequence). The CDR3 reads CASRRGRNEQYF. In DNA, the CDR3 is TGTGCCAGCCGGAGGGGGCGGAACGAGCAGTACTTC.

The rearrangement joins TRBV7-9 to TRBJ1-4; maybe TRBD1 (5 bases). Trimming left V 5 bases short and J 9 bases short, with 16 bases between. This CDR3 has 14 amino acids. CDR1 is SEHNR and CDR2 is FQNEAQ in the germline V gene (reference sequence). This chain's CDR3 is CASSPGTYEKKLFF. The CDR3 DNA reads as TGTGCCAGCAGCCCCGGGACCTACGAGAAAAAACTGTTTTTT.

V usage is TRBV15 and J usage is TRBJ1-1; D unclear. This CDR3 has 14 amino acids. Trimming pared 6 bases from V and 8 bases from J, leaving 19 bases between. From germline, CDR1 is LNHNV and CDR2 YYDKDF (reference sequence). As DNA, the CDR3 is TGTGCCACCAGTAGCATAACGAGACTTTCCGAAGCTTTCTTT. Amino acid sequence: CATSSITRLSEAFF.

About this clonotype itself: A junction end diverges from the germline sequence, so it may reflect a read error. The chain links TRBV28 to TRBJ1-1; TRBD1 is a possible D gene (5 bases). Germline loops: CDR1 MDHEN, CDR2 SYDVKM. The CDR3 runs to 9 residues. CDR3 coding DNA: TGTGCCAGCAGTTTTAGGGGCAATTTT. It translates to CASSFRGNF. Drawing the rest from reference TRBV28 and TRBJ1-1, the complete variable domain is DVKVTQSSRYLVKRTGEKVFLECVQDMDHENMFWYRQDPGLGLRLIYFSYDVKMKEKGDIPEGYSVSREKKERFSLILESASTNQTSMYLCASSFRGNFGQGTRLTVV.

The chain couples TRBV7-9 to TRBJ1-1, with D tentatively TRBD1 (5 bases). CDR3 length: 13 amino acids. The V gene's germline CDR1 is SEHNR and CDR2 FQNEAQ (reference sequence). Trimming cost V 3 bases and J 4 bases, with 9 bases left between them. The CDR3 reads CASSLTVRTEAFF. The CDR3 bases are TGTGCCAGCAGCTTGACAGTGCGCACTGAAGCTTTCTTT. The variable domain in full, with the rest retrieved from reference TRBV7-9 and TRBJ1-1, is DTGVSQNPRHKITKRGQNVTFRCDPISEHNRLYWYRQTLGQGPEFLTYFQNEAQLEKSRLLSDRFSAERPKGSFSTLEIQRTEQGDSAMYLCASSLTVRTEAFFGQGTRLTVV.

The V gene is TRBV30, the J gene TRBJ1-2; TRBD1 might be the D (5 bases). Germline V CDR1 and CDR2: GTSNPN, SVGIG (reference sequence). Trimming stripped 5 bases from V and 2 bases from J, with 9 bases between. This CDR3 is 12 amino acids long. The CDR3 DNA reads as TGTGCCTGGGCCCGGGACAACTATGGCTACACCTTC. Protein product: CAWARDNYGYTF. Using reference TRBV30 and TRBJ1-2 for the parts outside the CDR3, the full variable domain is SQTIHQWPATLVQPVGSPLSLECTVEGTSNPNLYWYRQAAGRGLQLLFYSVGIGQISSEVPQNLSASRPQDRQFILSSKKLLLSDSGFYLCAWARDNYGYTFGSGTRLTVV.

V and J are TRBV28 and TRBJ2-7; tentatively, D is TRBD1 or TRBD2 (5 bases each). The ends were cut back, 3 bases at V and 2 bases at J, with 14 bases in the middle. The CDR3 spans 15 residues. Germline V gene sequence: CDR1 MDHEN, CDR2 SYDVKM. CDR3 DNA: TGTGCCAGCAGTTTCACCCGGGGCAATACCTACGAGCAGTACGTC. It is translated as CASSFTRGNTYEQYV.

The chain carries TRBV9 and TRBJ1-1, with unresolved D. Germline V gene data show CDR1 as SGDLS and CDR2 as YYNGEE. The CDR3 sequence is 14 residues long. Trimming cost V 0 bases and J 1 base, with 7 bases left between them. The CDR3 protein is CASSVDPTNTEAFF. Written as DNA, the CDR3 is TGTGCCAGCAGCGTAGACCCCACGAACACTGAAGCTTTCTTT.

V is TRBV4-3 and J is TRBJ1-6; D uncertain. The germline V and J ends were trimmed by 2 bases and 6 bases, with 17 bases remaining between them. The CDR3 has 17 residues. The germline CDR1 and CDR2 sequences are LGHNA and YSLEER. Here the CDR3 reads CASSQFLEGTGNSPLHF. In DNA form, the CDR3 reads TGCGCCAGCAGCCAATTCCTTGAGGGCACGGGTAATTCACCCCTCCACTTT.

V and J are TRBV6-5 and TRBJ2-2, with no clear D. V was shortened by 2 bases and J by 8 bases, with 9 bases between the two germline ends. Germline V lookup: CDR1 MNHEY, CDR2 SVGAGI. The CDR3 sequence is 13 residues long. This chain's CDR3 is CASSYGLRGELFF. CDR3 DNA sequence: TGTGCCAGCAGTTACGGGTTAAGGGGGGAGCTGTTTTTT.

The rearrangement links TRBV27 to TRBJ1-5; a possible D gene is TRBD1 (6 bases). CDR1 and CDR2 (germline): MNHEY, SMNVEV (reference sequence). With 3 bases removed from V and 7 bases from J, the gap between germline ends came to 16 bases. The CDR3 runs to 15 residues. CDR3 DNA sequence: TGTGCCAGCAGTTTTCTCGGGGGGCGCGGGCAGCCCCAGCATTTT. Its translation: CASSFLGGRGQPQHF.

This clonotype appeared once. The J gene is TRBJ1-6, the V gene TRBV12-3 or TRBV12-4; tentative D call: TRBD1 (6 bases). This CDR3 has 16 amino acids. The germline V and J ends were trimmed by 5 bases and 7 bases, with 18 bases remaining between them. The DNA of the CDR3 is TGTGCCAGCAGTACGGACAGTTTAAGGAGGAATTCACCCCTCCACTTT. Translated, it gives CASSTDSLRRNSPLHF.

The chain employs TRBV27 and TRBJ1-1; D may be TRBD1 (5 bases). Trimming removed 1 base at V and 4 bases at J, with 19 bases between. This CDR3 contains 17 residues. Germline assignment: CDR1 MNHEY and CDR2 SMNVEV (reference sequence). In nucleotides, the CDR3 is TGTGCCAGCAGTTTATACCCATCAGGGTTTGGCGGCACTGAAGCTTTCTTT. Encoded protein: CASSLYPSGFGGTEAFF.

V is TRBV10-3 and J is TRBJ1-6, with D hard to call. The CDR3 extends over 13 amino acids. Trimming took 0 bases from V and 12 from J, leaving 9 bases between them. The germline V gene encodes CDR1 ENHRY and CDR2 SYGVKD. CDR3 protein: CAISESREGPLHF. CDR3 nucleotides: TGTGCCATCAGTGAGTCGCGCGAGGGACCCCTCCACTTT.

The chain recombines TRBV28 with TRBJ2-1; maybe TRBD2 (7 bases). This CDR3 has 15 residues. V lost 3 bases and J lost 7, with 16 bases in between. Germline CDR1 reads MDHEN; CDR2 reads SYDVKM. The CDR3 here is CASSFPPRGANEQFF. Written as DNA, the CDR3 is TGTGCCAGCAGTTTCCCCCCTCGGGGGGCGAATGAGCAGTTCTTC.